Here is one T cell receptor beta chain with its context. CDR3 length: 14 amino acids. Trimming left V 6 bases short and J 4 bases short, with 15 bases between. Germline CDR1 and CDR2: SNHLY and FYNNEI. Authors' analysis steps: Estimation of nucleated cell counts was performed using reference gene primer amplification. Measured with immunoSEQ multiplex PCR; TCRdb has only the in-frame clones, and not every one. Clonal size and the V and J genes are those of that table, whereas D and trimming came from the DNA. The table shows approximately 61,000 clones, with over 70% occurring only once. The sample belongs to a study of blood T cell repertoires in COVID-19. Overall study: Researchers got acute and convalescent COVID-19 samples from the United States, Italy and Spain. Nucleic acid was either cDNA or gDNA, and it came from T cells, B-cell-depleted T cells, or PBMCs.

The sample comprised peripheral blood. This receptor was obtained from a human donor in a cohort sampled during active COVID-19. The rearrangement uses TRBV2 and TRBJ1-2, with D maybe TRBD1 (5 bases). The CDR3 loop is CASRIREAVYGYTF. The CDR3 nucleotides are TGTGCCAGCAGGATCAGGGAAGCTGTCTATGGCTACACCTTC.